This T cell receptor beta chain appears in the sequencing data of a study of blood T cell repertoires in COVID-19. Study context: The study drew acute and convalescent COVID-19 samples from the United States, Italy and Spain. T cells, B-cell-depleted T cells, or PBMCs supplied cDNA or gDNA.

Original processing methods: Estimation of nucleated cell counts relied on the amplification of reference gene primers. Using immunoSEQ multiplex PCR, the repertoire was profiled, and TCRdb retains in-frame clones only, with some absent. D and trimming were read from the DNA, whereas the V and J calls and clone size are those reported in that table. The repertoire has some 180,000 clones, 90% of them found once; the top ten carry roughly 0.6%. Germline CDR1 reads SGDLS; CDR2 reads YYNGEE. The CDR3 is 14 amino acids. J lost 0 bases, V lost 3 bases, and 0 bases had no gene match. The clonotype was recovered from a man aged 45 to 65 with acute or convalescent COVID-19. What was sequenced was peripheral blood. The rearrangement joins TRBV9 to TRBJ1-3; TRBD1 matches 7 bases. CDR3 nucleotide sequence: TGTGCCAGCAGCGCAGGGGGCTCTGGAAACACCATATATTTT. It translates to CASSAGGSGNTIYF.